These 8 T cell receptor beta chains share one sample of origin, sequenced in a study of shared clonotypes between healthy human individuals. TCRdb's table, derived via immunoSEQ multiplex PCR, lists solely in-frame clones and lacks some. The sample has more than 1,200,000 clones; 97% to 99% are singletons. The sample comprised naive CD4+ T cells sorted from blood. Specified subset: CD45RA+ positively selected. These receptors all stem from a young man in good health.

This rearrangement joins TRBV7-6 to TRBJ1-3; D not certain. Germline V gives CDR1 SGHVS, CDR2 FNYEAQ. The CDR3 extends over 14 amino acids. The germline V and J ends were trimmed by 1 base and 0 bases, with 4 bases remaining between them. The CDR3 reads CASSLELSGNTIYF. CDR3 bases: TGTGCCAGCAGCTTAGAGCTCTCTGGAAACACCATATATTTT.

The chain joins TRBV5-1 to TRBJ2-3; tentatively, D is TRBD2 (6 bases). Germline V gives CDR1 SGHRS, CDR2 YFSETQ. V lost 9 bases, J lost 0 bases, and 14 bases lay in between. This CDR3 contains 14 residues. DNA of the CDR3: TGCGCCACCCGCTCCGGGGGTAGCACAGATACGCAGTATTTT. This sequence encodes CATRSGGSTDTQYF.

The chain uses TRBV5-1 and TRBJ2-3, with 7 bases matching TRBD2. The CDR3 sequence is 15 residues long. Germline V gene data show CDR1 as SGHRS and CDR2 as YFSETQ. V was pared by 0 bases and J by 2 bases, with 3 bases of the junction left unmatched. CDR3 sequence reads: CASSLVGTNTDTQYF. CDR3 nucleotides: TGCGCCAGCAGCTTGGTGGGGACTAACACAGATACGCAGTATTTT.

CDR3 in amino acids: CASGTRYEGPYNEQFF. The CDR3 DNA reads as TGTGCCAGCGGGACTAGATATGAGGGGCCTTACAATGAGCAGTTCTTC. J is TRBJ2-1 and V is TRBV9; 8 nucleotides match TRBD2. V was pared by 7 bases and J by 4 bases, with 13 bases of the junction left unmatched. CDR1 is SGDLS and CDR2 is YYNGEE in the germline V gene. The length of the CDR3 is 16 residues.

This chain uses TRBV11-2 with TRBJ2-1, with a tentative D call TRBD2 (6 bases). Looked up from germline, CDR1 is SGHAT and CDR2 is FQNNGV. The CDR3 consists of 15 residues. Trimming removed 6 bases at V and 2 bases at J, with 14 bases between. CDR3 region: CASRQGRGTYNEQFF. The CDR3 nucleotides read TGTGCCAGCAGGCAGGGCCGCGGGACCTACAATGAGCAGTTCTTC.

The chain employs TRBV5-1 and TRBJ1-1; D ambiguous. This CDR3 comprises 13 residues. Germline CDR1 is SGHRS and CDR2 is YFSETQ. Trimming removed 5 bases at V and 6 bases at J, with 14 bases between. CDR3 sequence: CASRLRESAEAFF. CDR3 DNA: TGCGCCAGCAGATTGCGGGAGAGTGCTGAAGCTTTCTTT. Using reference TRBV5-1 and TRBJ1-1 for the parts outside the CDR3, the full variable domain is KAGVTQTPRYLIKTRGQQVTLSCSPISGHRSVSWYQQTPGQGLQFLFEYFSETQRNKGNFPGRFSGRQFSNSRSEMNVSTLELGDSALYLCASRLRESAEAFFGQGTRLTVV.

There are a few counts of this clone. Distinct nucleotide sequences in the sample also encode this CDR3. The chain joins TRBV7-9 to TRBJ2-5; D is uncertain. V lost 0 bases and J lost 4, with 3 bases in between. The germline gives CDR1 SEHNR, CDR2 FQNEAQ (reference sequence). The CDR3 totals 12 residues. The CDR3, as DNA: TGTGCCAGCAGCTTAGCGGGAGAGACCCAGTACTTC. Its protein product is CASSLAGETQYF.

V and J are TRBV28 and TRBJ1-2; 7 bases agree with TRBD1. The V segment lost 5 bases and the J segment 2 bases; nucleotides outside the gene matches: 2. Germline CDR1 and CDR2: MDHEN and SYDVKM. This CDR3 region has 13 residues. CDR3 sequence: CASSKGANYGYTF. The DNA of the CDR3 is TGTGCCAGCAGTAAGGGGGCCAACTATGGCTACACCTTC.